This T cell receptor (beta chain) stems from a study of T-cell memory formation after mild COVID-19. Study outcomes and limitations: Contracting CD4+ clones were located mainly in CM and EM, and CD8+ clones in EMRA. Confirmation was lacking for SARS-CoV-2 specificity of second-wave clones that peaked on day 37.

A 5'RACE reaction primed in the constant segment made cDNA libraries of TCR alpha and TCR beta, and these carried sample barcodes and UMIs. One entry per CDR3 protein, called by TCRdb with MiXCR from the 5' RACE reads. The data hold roughly 250,000 distinct CDR3 sequences, with approximately 16% observed a single time. Notes on this clonotype: Its antigen remains unidentified.

Germline CDR1 MNHEY, CDR2 SVGEGT. The CDR3 loop spans 13 amino acids. The ends were cut back, 1 base at V and 2 bases at J, with 6 bases in the middle. The specimen was PBMCs or a T cell subset sorted from them (not recorded which). The chain has TRBV6-2 or TRBV6-3 and TRBJ2-7; no clear D. This TCR was sampled from a man between 18 and 29 years old who had mild COVID-19 (a few samples of this study predate the infection). Cell type and time point are not known. CDR3 bases: TGTGCCAGCAGTTACTATCAGGCCTACGAGCAGTACTTC. Its protein is CASSYYQAYEQYF.